The present entry profiles one TCR beta chain with its context. Its antigen is unknown. Germline CDR1 is MDHEN and CDR2 is SYDVKM. Trimming stripped 5 bases from V and 5 bases from J, with 11 bases between. The CDR3 extends over 13 amino acids. The data are from a study of T cell repertoires in cytomegalovirus infection. Overall study context: CMV infection and matching HLA type were both indicated by public TCR beta signatures. Study-wide results and caveats: What dominated the ex vivo response were HLA-C-restricted CMV-specific TCR beta clonotypes. Carriers of CMV and the relevant HLA type were discriminated by public TCR beta frequency.

MiXCR, applied by TCRdb to the reads, yields one record per CDR3 protein. The data contain about 220,000 distinct CDR3 sequences, approximately 40% of them seen just once; the ten biggest clones take up roughly three fifths. The sample was CD8+ T cells from cultured PBMCs, taken from culture after CMV antigen stimulation. This sequence was found in a human donor in good health (CMV status not recorded). Some clones in this sample may be carry-over from other donors' samples. This chain links TRBV28 with TRBJ2-3, with D possibly matching TRBD2 (5 bases). The CDR3 loop reads CASSPPAGDTQYF. Written as DNA, the CDR3 is TGTGCCAGCAGTCCCCCCGCGGGAGATACGCAGTATTTT.